Detailed here is one TCR beta chain. Antigen unknown. Looked up from germline, CDR1 is SGHVS and CDR2 is FNYEAQ. V was clipped by 5 bases and J by 7 bases; unmatched bases: 4. This CDR3 has 13 residues. The data belong to a study of OX40 agonist ivuxolimab in advanced cancers. The study's findings and limits: Clonal expansion was seen in CD4+ and CD8+ blood T cells by week 6 at 0.1 to 3.0 mg/kg.

Measured with immunoSEQ multiplex PCR; TCRdb has only the in-frame clones, and not every one. Here the sample spans 65,000 to 100,000 clones, 75% to 95% being singletons. The chain is built from TRBV7-6 and TRBJ1-2; 10 positions agree with TRBD1. The sample in question was CD4+ or CD8+ T cells sorted from blood, obtained in a trial of the OX40 agonist ivuxolimab. The receptor was derived from an adult with an advanced solid tumor such as melanoma, head and neck, liver or kidney cancer. CDR3 region: CASSQTGGIGYTF. As DNA, the CDR3 is TGTGCCAGCAGCCAGACAGGGGGCATTGGCTACACCTTC.